This passage covers 14 T cell receptor beta chains from one sample sequenced in a study of metastatic and nonmetastatic thyroid tumors. Each patient came to thyroid surgery without any prior treatment (of any kind). TCRdb re-called the PCR reads via MiXCR. Here the sample spans approximately 35,000 clones, 20% to 25% being singletons. The material sequenced was tumor tissue. These receptors were obtained from a male donor with papillary thyroid cancer or a benign thyroid nodule (not recorded which). Some clones in this sample may be carry-over from other donors' samples.

This clone was detected ten times or more. The chain has TRBV10-3 and TRBJ1-6; TRBD1 is a possible D gene (6 bases). The CDR3 length is 12 residues. V gave up 5 bases and J gave up 7 bases, with 6 bases separating them. Germline values: CDR1 ENHRY, CDR2 SYGVKD. Here the CDR3 DNA reads TGTGCCATCAGTACAGGGAATTCACCCCTCCACTTT. Protein product: CAISTGNSPLHF.

The chain joins TRBV29-1 to TRBJ1-2; weak D call: TRBD1 (5 bases). V was pared by 3 bases and J by 5 bases, with 10 bases between. The CDR3 contains 12 residues. Germline V gene sequence: CDR1 SQVTM, CDR2 ANQGSEA. The DNA of the CDR3 is TGCAGCGTTGACTCGGGACGGTATGGCTACACCTTC. Translating gives CSVDSGRYGYTF.

This clone was counted ten times or more. J is TRBJ2-5 and V is TRBV20-1; 11 bases map to TRBD2. The CDR3 length is 16 residues. V gave up 5 bases and J gave up 2 bases; unmatched junction bases: 10. Germline V lookup: CDR1 DFQATT, CDR2 SNEGSKA (reference sequence). The CDR3 DNA reads as TGCAGTGCTCGCGGGACTAGCGGAGAGAGTCAAGAGACCCAGTACTTC. Protein: CSARGTSGESQETQYF.

The rearrangement joins TRBV27 to TRBJ2-7, with a weak D call TRBD1 (5 bases). CDR1 MNHEY and CDR2 SMNVEV come from the germline V gene (reference sequence). The CDR3 covers 13 residues. V was cut by 5 bases and J by 0 bases, with 8 bases left in between. CDR3 region: CASSDSNSYEQYF. CDR3 bases: TGTGCCAGCAGTGACAGTAACTCCTACGAGCAGTACTTC.

This clone was detected once. The rearrangement joins TRBV5-1 to TRBJ1-4; maybe TRBD1 (6 bases). The CDR3 is 15 amino acids. Trimming shortened V by 4 bases and J by 8 bases, and 18 bases separated the two germline ends. Germline V gene lookup returns CDR1 SGHRS and CDR2 YFSETQ. The CDR3 reads CASSQEGGAREKLFF. The DNA for the CDR3 is TGCGCCAGCAGCCAAGAGGGGGGGGCGAGAGAAAAACTGTTTTTT.

This clone came up a few times. A much larger clone is a single base away; this may be a read error. The chain employs TRBV24-1 and TRBJ2-1; D is perhaps TRBD1 (5 bases). Judging by the DNA end, TRBJ2-5 fits better; the J call may be wrong. The germline V gene encodes CDR1 KGHDR and CDR2 SFDVKD. The CDR3 is 13 amino acids. Here the CDR3 reads CATSDTWEGAQYF. In nucleotides, the CDR3 is TGTGCCACCAGTGATACATGGGAAGGGGCCCAGTACTTC.

This clone was found many times. V gene TRBV11-3 combines with J gene TRBJ2-3; D assignment may be TRBD1 or TRBD2 (6 bases each). CDR1 SGHNT and CDR2 YENEEA come from the germline V gene. Trimming cost V 6 bases and J 0 bases, with 13 bases left between them. This CDR3 has 15 amino acids. The CDR3 nucleotides are TGTGCCAGCAGTCCGGGGGCAGGAAGCACAGATACGCAGTATTTT. Translated: CASSPGAGSTDTQYF.

This clone was found many times. This chain links TRBV5-4 with TRBJ2-1; 7 bases match TRBD2. Germline assignment: CDR1 SGHNT and CDR2 YYREEE (reference sequence). After removal of 0 bases from V and 5 bases from J, the junction contained 8 bases not matched to a gene. The CDR3 is made up of 16 amino acids. In nucleotides, the CDR3 is TGTGCCAGCAGCTTGGGCGGACTAGATGGGCACAATGAGCAGTTCTTC. Translating gives CASSLGGLDGHNEQFF. The variable domain in full, with the rest retrieved from reference TRBV5-4 and TRBJ2-1, is ETGVTQSPTHLIKTRGQQVTLRCSSQSGHNTVSWYQQALGQGPQFIFQYYREEENGRGNFPPRFSGLQFPNYSSELNVNALELDDSALYLCASSLGGLDGHNEQFFGPGTRLTVL.

This clone was observed at least ten times. This chain connects TRBV29-1 to TRBJ2-3, with TRBD1 identical over 8 bases. Unmatched junction bases numbered 10, after V lost 7 bases and J lost 10 bases. The CDR3 runs 12 residues. The germline CDR1 and CDR2 sequences are SQVTM and ANQGSEA. In nucleotides, the CDR3 is TGCAGCGCGTTTTCAGGGGGCCCAGCGCAGTATTTT. This sequence encodes CSAFSGGPAQYF.

This clone was seen a handful of times. The chain joins TRBV27 to TRBJ2-3; D not certain. V gave up 6 bases and J gave up 6 bases, with 25 bases separating them. This CDR3 spans 17 amino acids. Germline CDR1 reads MNHEY; CDR2 reads SMNVEV (reference sequence). This CDR3 is CASRRTPPVVVADTQYF. DNA for the CDR3: TGTGCCAGCAGGCGTACACCCCCGGTGGTAGTGGCGGATACGCAGTATTTT.

The chain uses TRBV5-6 and TRBJ1-1, with 7 bases matching TRBD1. CDR3 length equals 12 residues. The junction had 4 bases not matched to a gene; V was cut back by 4 bases and J by 7 bases. Germline V CDR1 and CDR2: SGHDT, YYEEEE. The CDR3 DNA follows: TGTGCCAGCAGCCCAAACAGGGGTGAAGCTTTCTTT. Translation gives CASSPNRGEAFF.

The chain uses TRBV6-1 and TRBJ2-2; D remains ambiguous. V was trimmed by 1 base and J by 2 bases, leaving 11 bases between them. This CDR3 region has 16 residues. In germline, CDR1 is MNHNS, CDR2 SASEGT. In DNA, the CDR3 is TGTGCCAGCAGTGAAGATTTACAGTTCAACACCGGGGAGCTGTTTTTT. Translating it yields CASSEDLQFNTGELFF.

The sample holds a few counts of this clone. A much larger clone differs by one base, so this may be a read error. The chain is built from TRBV6-6 and TRBJ2-1, with TRBD1 as a possible D gene (6 bases). CDR1 and CDR2 from the germline V gene are MNHNY and SVGAGI (reference sequence). This CDR3 has 14 amino acids. Written as DNA, the CDR3 is TGTGCCAGCAGTTACACGTCAGGGGCTAATGAGCGGTTCTTC. Translation gives CASSYTSGANERFF.

This clone was found many times. For the CDR3, the DNA is TGTGCCAGCAGCCAAGATCTCGGCACTGAAGCTTTCTTT. Amino acids: CASSQDLGTEAFF. The chain uses TRBV3-1 and TRBJ1-1, with D uncertain. V lost 0 bases, J lost 4 bases, and 6 bases lay in between. Looked up from germline, CDR1 is LGHDT and CDR2 is YNNKEL (reference sequence). The CDR3 covers 13 residues.